Listed below are T cell receptor beta chains from one sample, sequenced in a study of regulatory T cells in long-lasting Graves disease. In TCRdb, the multiplex PCR reads were re-called with MiXCR into one record per CDR3 protein. This table holds around 420,000 distinct CDR3 sequences, about a sixth found once. The sample in question was peripheral blood mononuclear cells (PBMCs), obtained at new diagnosis, from a patient treated with antithyroid drugs. All receptors derive from a female donor with Graves disease. The CDR3 runs from the conserved cysteine through the conserved F or W. D genes are given only for firm matches. Where a row states a size, it is once, few, many or the class of an expanded clone; other rows omit it.

clone size	V gene	D gene	J gene	CDR3 DNA	CDR3 protein
many	TRBV9	.	TRBJ1-1	TGTGCCGGTTCGAACACAGGGACCGAAGCTTTCTTT	CAGSNTGTEAFF
.	TRBV19	TRBD1	TRBJ2-5	TGTGCCAGTAGTAAAATTGGAGGGACAGGGTTCCAAGAGACCCAGTACTTC	CASSKIGGTGFQETQYF
few	TRBV4-2	.	TRBJ2-3	TGTGCCAGCAGCCAACGTAGTTTGACTAGCACAGATACGCAGTATTTT	CASSQRSLTSTDTQYF
.	TRBV18	TRBD1	TRBJ1-2	TGTGCCAGCTCGCGGTCCCAGACAGGGGGCCATGACTATGGCTACACCTTC	CASSRSQTGGHDYGYTF
few	TRBV24-1	TRBD2	TRBJ2-1	TGTGCCACCAGTGATTTGGGACTAGCGGGAGAGGATGAGCAGTTCTTC	CATSDLGLAGEDEQFF
many	TRBV20-1	.	TRBJ2-1	TGCAGTGCTAGTAGCGCGGGGTACAATGAGCAGTTCTTC	CSASSAGYNEQFF
few	TRBV27	TRBD1	TRBJ1-1	TGTGCCAGCAGTTTCTCTACAGGGGGCTCGAACACTGAAGCTTTCTTT	CASSFSTGGSNTEAFF
many	TRBV19	.	TRBJ2-1	TGTGCCAGTAGTATACATGACAGGCGGCGTAGTAATGAGCAGTTCTTC	CASSIHDRRRSNEQFF
many	TRBV9	TRBD1	TRBJ1-2	TGTGCCAGCAGCGCACAGGGGTGGGGCTACACCTTC	CASSAQGWGYTF
many	TRBV7-9	.	TRBJ2-1	TGTGCCAGCAGCTTAGGACTTTACAATGAGCAGTTCTTC	CASSLGLYNEQFF
few	TRBV18	TRBD1	TRBJ2-3	TGTGCCAGCTCACCAAGCGTGCAGGGGGCAGATACGCAGTATTTT	CASSPSVQGADTQYF
many	TRBV18	.	TRBJ2-7	TGTGCCAGCTCACGCCAGGGCCTGGTCGACGAGCAGTACTTC	CASSRQGLVDEQYF
few	TRBV29-1	.	TRBJ2-7	TGCAGCGTCCGTCCCACAGGTCCCGGGGAGCAGTACTTC	CSVRPTGPGEQYF
many	TRBV12-3/TRBV12-4	TRBD2	TRBJ2-3	TGTGCCAGCAGCCAGCGGGGGGTCCTTGATACGCAGTATTTT	CASSQRGVLDTQYF
few	TRBV28	TRBD2	TRBJ2-1	TGTGCCAGCTCTAGGGGAGCGGGGGTTCACAATGAGCAGTTCTTC	CASSRGAGVHNEQFF
.	TRBV13	TRBD1	TRBJ2-7	TGTGCCAGCAGCCCCCGAGGACAGGCCGACAAGGCGCAGTACTTC	CASSPRGQADKAQYF
.	TRBV6-2/TRBV6-3	TRBD2	TRBJ2-7	TGTGCCAGCAGCGCGACTAGCGGGAGCCTGGGGGAGCAGTACTTC	CASSATSGSLGEQYF
.	TRBV18	TRBD2	TRBJ2-1	TGTGCCAGCTCTCTGCGACTAGCGGCCTACAATGAGCAGTTCTTC	CASSLRLAAYNEQFF
few	TRBV12-3/TRBV12-4	TRBD1	TRBJ1-2	TGTGCCAGCATTTATGGGGACAGGGTAATCTTC	CASIYGDRVIF
many	TRBV12-5	TRBD1	TRBJ2-1	TGTGCTAGTGGTTCCAACCGGGACAGGACGAATGAGCAGTTCTTC	CASGSNRDRTNEQFF
many	TRBV11-2	.	TRBJ1-2	TGTGCCAGCAGCTCCACCTTACAGGGCCGCAAGGCCTATGGCTACACCTTC	CASSSTLQGRKAYGYTF
once	TRBV19	.	TRBJ2-5	TGTGCCAGTAGTGCCCGGGACAACTTTGTAGAGACCCAGTACTTC	CASSARDNFVETQYF
many	TRBV7-9	.	TRBJ2-7	TGTGCCAGTTACGAGCAGTACTTC	CASYEQYF
.	TRBV5-1	TRBD2	TRBJ2-3	TGCGCCAGCAGCTTAATAGCGGGAGAGAACACAGATACGCAGTATTTT	CASSLIAGENTDTQYF
many	TRBV7-9	.	TRBJ1-5	TGTGCCAGCAGCTTAGCGGACCTCGCCGGTCAGCCCCAGCATTTT	CASSLADLAGQPQHF
many	TRBV7-8	TRBD2	TRBJ2-3	TGTGCCAGCAGCTCAGGCGGGGTAGCGGGAGGGTTTTTCGGGACAGATACGCAGTATTTT	CASSSGGVAGGFFGTDTQYF
many	TRBV4-1	.	TRBJ1-1	TGCGCCAGCAGCCAAGCCCTGACAGTGAACACTGAAGCTTTCTTT	CASSQALTVNTEAFF
.	TRBV5-1	.	TRBJ2-5	TGCGCCAGCAGCTTGAACAGGGCCGAAGAGACCCAGTACTTC	CASSLNRAEETQYF